The T cell receptor beta chain under discussion was sequenced for a study of metastatic and nonmetastatic thyroid tumors. Prior to thyroid surgery, none of the patients had received any treatment. The study's findings and limits: In blood and tumor, TCR beta diversity was reportedly significantly higher in malignant thyroid tumors than in benign nodules.

This clone came up a few times. Its antigen is not identified. Germline V gene data show CDR1 as MNHNS and CDR2 as SASEGT. The CDR3 is 15 residues long. The V gene end was trimmed by 5 bases and the J gene end by 2 bases; junction bases not matched to a gene: 7. TCRdb called clones again from the PCR reads with MiXCR. The data show tens of thousands of clones, 10% to 11% seen once. The sequence was collected from a female donor with papillary thyroid cancer or a benign thyroid nodule (not recorded which). Some clones in this sample may be carry-over from other donors' samples. The chain has TRBV6-1 and TRBJ2-3, with TRBD1 matching 7 bases. Material for sequencing was blood. The CDR3 DNA follows: TGTGCCAGCAGTAAACAGGGGCGGTCCACAGATACGCAGTATTTT. Translating it yields CASSKQGRSTDTQYF.